This T cell receptor (beta chain) derives from a study of cytomegalovirus exposure and HLA in healthy donors. Primers for the PCR totalled 60 Vbeta and 13 Jbeta. Some clones are missing from TCRdb's copy, which holds only in-frame ones; the method was immunoSEQ multiplex PCR. The sample shows roughly 180,000 clones, over 70% of them seen only once. In the case of this clone: Its antigen is not known.

The donors comprised healthy bone marrow donors. Study-wide findings and caveats: The only immune exposure information that was available was CMV serostatus. Evidence from a later analysis indicated that most CMV-associated TCR beta chains looked HLA-restricted. Reports showed the classifier diagnosing cytomegalovirus status with high specificity and sensitivity.

CDR3 size: 15 residues. The V gene end was trimmed by 7 bases and the J gene end by 2 bases; junction bases not matched to a gene: 8. Germline V lookup: CDR1 LNHDA, CDR2 SQIVND (reference sequence). Material for sequencing was PBMCs. This TCR was sampled from a boy aged 2 to 10 in good health and CMV-seronegative. The chain recombines TRBV19 with TRBJ1-3, with 7 bases identical to TRBD1. This CDR3 reads CASTVDRTTGNTIYF. The CDR3 DNA reads TGTGCCAGTACCGTGGACAGGACGACTGGAAACACCATATATTTT. Variable domain in full (rest from reference TRBV19 and TRBJ1-3): DGGITQSPKYLFRKEGQNVTLSCEQNLNHDAMYWYRQDPGQGLRLIYYSQIVNDFQKGDIAEGYSVSREKKESFPLTVTSAQKNPTAFYLCASTVDRTTGNTIYFGEGSWLTVV.